The 20 T cell receptor beta chains in this list originate from one sample, sequenced in a study of T cell repertoires in cytomegalovirus infection (dated by TCRdb to the late 2010s). Sequencing was carried out with an Illumina HiSeq 1500. The public reads were reprocessed in TCRdb via fastp at Q25 and MiXCR, keeping in-frame beta chains. Merged by CDR3 protein, the rows form single entries marked with the most common genes and DNA. The sample table lists fewer than 250,000 distinct CDR3 sequences, over 20% of them with a count of one. Around a sixth of the sample is taken by the ten largest. Sequencing was done on a sample of CD8+ T cells from PBMCs. These TCRs come from a human donor in good health (CMV status not recorded). Some clones in this sample may be carry-over from other donors' samples.

V is TRBV20-1 and J is TRBJ2-1, with 8 bases aligning to TRBD2. Germline CDR1 and CDR2: DFQATT and SNEGSKA (reference sequence). V trimming: 3 bases; J trimming: 7 bases; junction bases outside the gene matches: 2. This CDR3 contains 12 residues. The CDR3 protein is CSASAGGNEQFF. CDR3 DNA: TGCAGTGCTAGCGCGGGGGGAAATGAGCAGTTCTTC.

This clonotype turned up a few times. The DNA for the CDR3 is TGTGCCAGCAGTATAAGCCAACCTAGCACAGATACGCAGTATTTT. It is translated as CASSISQPSTDTQYF. The V call is TRBV28, the J call TRBJ2-3, with no clear D. V lost 5 bases, J lost 0 bases, and 12 bases lay in between. Germline V CDR1 and CDR2: MDHEN, SYDVKM. This CDR3 has 15 amino acids.

There are a few counts of this clonotype. The chain links TRBV20-1 to TRBJ1-1, with D uncertain. The germline gives CDR1 DFQATT, CDR2 SNEGSKA (reference sequence). The CDR3 contains 14 residues. V dropped 3 bases and J dropped 0 bases, with 11 bases sitting between them. The CDR3 sequence: CSASGQTMNTEAFF. DNA for the CDR3: TGCAGTGCTAGTGGGCAGACCATGAACACTGAAGCTTTCTTT.

This clonotype was detected a few times. One end of the junction fails to match germline, which may point to a read error. This chain links TRBV6-1 with TRBJ2-3; 13 positions agree with TRBD2. This CDR3 region has 17 residues. Germline CDR1 is MNHNS and CDR2 is SASEGT. The CDR3 region has the DNA TGTGCCAGCAGCGAAGGGACTAGCGGGGCGGTCGGCGATACGCAGTATTTT. This encodes CASSEGTSGAVGDTQYF.

The chain couples TRBV28 to TRBJ2-7; a weak D match, TRBD2 (5 bases). The CDR3 is 14 amino acids. The germline V gene encodes CDR1 MDHEN and CDR2 SYDVKM. V was cut by 5 bases and J by 5 bases, with 16 bases left in between. The CDR3 DNA reads TGTGCCAGCAGTCAACCGGGCCTCGGGAACGAGCAGTACTTC. It specifies CASSQPGLGNEQYF.

This clonotype appeared many times. The CDR3 reads CARSDGYNEQFF. The CDR3 coding sequence is TGTGCCCGTTCAGATGGCTACAATGAGCAGTTCTTC. V gene TRBV7-9 combines with J gene TRBJ2-1; no reliable D call. The CDR3 is 12 amino acids. Deletions cut 11 bases from V and 3 bases from J, with 11 bases between. Germline-derived CDR1 and CDR2 are SEHNR and FQNEAQ (reference sequence).

This clonotype was seen at least ten times. The genes are TRBV7-9 and TRBJ1-3; D remains ambiguous. Germline CDR1 SEHNR, CDR2 FQNEAQ (reference sequence). The V end lost 7 bases, the J end lost 2 bases, and 6 bases lay between the germline ends. The CDR3 has 12 residues. In nucleotides, the CDR3 is TGTGCCAGCACCGTCACTGGAAACACCATATATTTT. Translated, it gives CASTVTGNTIYF.

This CDR3 is CAISEPAGESNVEQFF. CDR3 in DNA: TGTGCCATCAGTGAACCAGCGGGGGAATCCAATGTAGAGCAGTTCTTC. The chain has TRBV10-3 and TRBJ2-1; 8 bases match TRBD2. Germline V lookup: CDR1 ENHRY, CDR2 SYGVKD. With V trimmed by 3 bases and J by 10 bases, 14 bases remained unmatched. There are 16 residues in the CDR3.

The CDR3: CASSTRDRPNTEAFF. For the CDR3, the DNA is TGTGCCAGCAGCACCCGGGACAGGCCGAACACTGAAGCTTTCTTT. V gene TRBV2 combines with J gene TRBJ1-1, with 8 positions matching TRBD1. The CDR3 is made up of 15 amino acids. The V gene end was trimmed by 6 bases and the J gene end by 1 base; junction bases not matched to a gene: 7. Per the germline V gene, CDR1 is SNHLY and CDR2 is FYNNEI.

The gene calls are TRBV3-1 and TRBJ2-1; TRBD2 is a possible D gene (6 bases). The CDR3 is 17 amino acids. Germline V gene data show CDR1 as LGHDT and CDR2 as YNNKEL (reference sequence). The V and J ends lost 1 base and 0 bases respectively, with 13 bases between them. The CDR3 spells CASSQGLVGSSYNEQFF. CDR3 DNA sequence: TGTGCCAGCAGCCAAGGACTAGTGGGGAGCTCCTACAATGAGCAGTTCTTC.

V is TRBV12-3 or TRBV12-4 and J is TRBJ2-3, with D perhaps matching TRBD2 (5 bases). CDR3 length: 14 residues. V dropped 6 bases and J dropped 2 bases, with 12 bases sitting between them. The CDR3 DNA reads as TGTGCCAGCAGCCAAAGCGGTCCCACAGATACGCAGTATTTT. This sequence encodes CASSQSGPTDTQYF.

This sequence joins TRBV20-1 and TRBJ2-1; 9 bases agree with TRBD2. CDR1 and CDR2 from the germline V gene are DFQATT and SNEGSKA (reference sequence). This CDR3 region has 17 residues. The CDR3 DNA follows: TGCAGCGTAACCCTGGGGACTAGCCTTGCCTCCTACAATGAGCAGTTCTTC. It codes for CSVTLGTSLASYNEQFF.

The chain joins TRBV7-6 to TRBJ2-4; a weak D match, TRBD2 (7 bases). CDR3 length: 18 residues. Germline loops: CDR1 SGHVS, CDR2 FNYEAQ. The V and J ends lost 5 bases and 0 bases respectively, with 20 bases between them. The CDR3 reads CASSPYREGGLAKNIQYF. In nucleotides, the CDR3 is TGTGCCAGCAGCCCATACAGGGAGGGGGGACTAGCCAAAAACATTCAGTACTTC.

The sample holds a few counts of this clonotype. The rearrangement uses TRBV6-5 and TRBJ2-2, with 8 bases matching TRBD1. The J segment lost 5 bases and the V segment lost 5 bases, leaving 10 bases of the junction unmatched. The CDR3 sequence is 16 residues long. Per the germline V gene, CDR1 is MNHEY and CDR2 is SVGAGI. CDR3 DNA sequence: TGTGCCAGCAGTACCTCGACAGGGGCGCCTACCGGGGAGCTGTTTTTT. Protein sequence: CASSTSTGAPTGELFF.

This clonotype appeared a few times. The chain uses TRBV10-3 and TRBJ1-2, with 8 bases lining up with TRBD1. Germline V CDR1 and CDR2: ENHRY, SYGVKD. Losses at the gene ends were 1 base for V and 6 bases for J; bases not matched to a gene: 7. CDR3 length: 15 amino acids. DNA for the CDR3: TGTGCCATCAGTGAGTTGGGACAGGAGGACGATGGCTACACCTTC. Translated: CAISELGQEDDGYTF.

The CDR3 nucleotides read TGCAGTGCTAGAGATGGTCGGAGCTACGAGCAGTACTTC. It yields the protein CSARDGRSYEQYF. This sequence joins TRBV20-1 and TRBJ2-7; D is unresolved. The CDR3 has 13 residues. Trimming took off 0 bases at V and 3 bases at J, with 9 bases between the two ends. Germline values: CDR1 DFQATT, CDR2 SNEGSKA (reference sequence).

The rearrangement links TRBV12-3 or TRBV12-4 to TRBJ1-2, with D perhaps matching TRBD1 (6 bases). V dropped 11 bases and J dropped 4 bases, with 14 bases sitting between them. CDR3 length: 12 residues. The CDR3, as DNA: TGTGCCGTAGAACAGGGAGGCTATGGCTACACCTTC. Translating gives CAVEQGGYGYTF.

On this clonotype itself: The junction does not match germline at one end; this may be a read error. The rearrangement uses TRBV25-1 and TRBJ1-1; D remains ambiguous. The germline V gene has CDR1 MGHDK and CDR2 SYGVNS. CDR3 length equals 14 residues. The CDR3 region has the DNA TGTGCCAACAGTGATGGAGCTGTGCACACTGAAGCTTTCTTT. Translated: CANSDGAVHTEAFF.

This clonotype was found a few times. This chain connects TRBV2 to TRBJ2-7, with 7 bases identical to TRBD2. CDR3 length: 14 amino acids. The V segment lost 3 bases and the J segment 0 bases; nucleotides outside the gene matches: 2. From germline, CDR1 is SNHLY and CDR2 FYNNEI. The CDR3 DNA follows: TGTGCCAGCAGTGATGGACTAGTCTCCTACGAGCAGTACTTC. Protein product: CASSDGLVSYEQYF.

This clonotype was picked up one time. The junction does not match germline at one end; this may be a read error. The rearrangement links TRBV11-1 to TRBJ2-1, with D possibly being TRBD2 (6 bases). Germline V gene data show CDR1 as SGHAT and CDR2 as FQDESV (reference sequence). The CDR3 runs to 15 residues. CDR3 coding DNA: TGTGACAGCAGCTTAGACGGGGGAACCTACAATGAGCAGTTCTTC. Amino acid sequence: CDSSLDGGTYNEQFF.